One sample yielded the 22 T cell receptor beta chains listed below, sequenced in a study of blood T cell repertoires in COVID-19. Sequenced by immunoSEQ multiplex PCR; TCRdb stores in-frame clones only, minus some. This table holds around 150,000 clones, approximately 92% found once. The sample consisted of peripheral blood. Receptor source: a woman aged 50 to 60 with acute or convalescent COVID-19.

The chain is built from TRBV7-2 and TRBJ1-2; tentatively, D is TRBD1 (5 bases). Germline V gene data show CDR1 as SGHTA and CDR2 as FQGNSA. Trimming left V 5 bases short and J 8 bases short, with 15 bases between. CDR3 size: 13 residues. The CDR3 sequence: CASSPRQGRGYTF. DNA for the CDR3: TGTGCCAGCAGCCCCCGGCAGGGAAGAGGCTACACCTTC.

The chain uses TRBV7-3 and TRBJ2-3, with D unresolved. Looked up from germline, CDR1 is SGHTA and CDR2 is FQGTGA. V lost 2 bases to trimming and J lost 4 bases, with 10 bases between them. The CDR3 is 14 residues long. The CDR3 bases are TGTGCCAGCAGCTTAGGTTCCAGTGCAGATACGCAGTATTTT. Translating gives CASSLGSSADTQYF.

The DNA for the CDR3 is TGTGCCAGCAGCCAAAACAGCCCAAACTATGGCTACACCTTC. It translates to CASSQNSPNYGYTF. This chain joins TRBV14 and TRBJ1-2; D uncertain. The CDR3 covers 14 residues. V lost 2 bases to trimming and J lost 2 bases, with 9 bases between them. Germline CDR1 reads SGHDN; CDR2 reads FVKESK.

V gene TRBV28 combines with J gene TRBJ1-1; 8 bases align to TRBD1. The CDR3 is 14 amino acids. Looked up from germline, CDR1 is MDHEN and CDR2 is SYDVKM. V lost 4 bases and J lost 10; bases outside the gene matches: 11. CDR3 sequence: CASSSLQGAYVAFF. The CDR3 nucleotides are TGTGCCAGCAGTTCCCTGCAGGGGGCTTATGTAGCTTTCTTT.

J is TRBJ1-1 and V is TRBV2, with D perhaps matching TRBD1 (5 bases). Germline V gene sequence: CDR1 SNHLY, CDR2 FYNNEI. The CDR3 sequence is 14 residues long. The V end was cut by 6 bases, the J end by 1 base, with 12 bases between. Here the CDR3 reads CASRVQTGNTEAFF. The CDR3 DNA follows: TGTGCCAGCAGGGTTCAAACAGGGAACACTGAAGCTTTCTTT.

CDR3 DNA: TGTGCCAGTAGCCGCGAACCGGGACAGCAAGCTTTCTTT. This encodes CASSREPGQQAFF. The rearrangement uses TRBV19 and TRBJ1-1; 7 bases are shared with TRBD1. The CDR3 contains 13 residues. Germline V gene lookup returns CDR1 LNHDA and CDR2 SQIVND (reference sequence). V trimming: 6 bases; J trimming: 9 bases; junction bases outside the gene matches: 10.

The CDR3 reads CASSLSGSGRGVWGDTQYF. CDR3 nucleotides: TGTGCCAGCAGTTTATCGGGTAGCGGGAGGGGTGTTTGGGGGGATACGCAGTATTTT. The chain couples TRBV27 to TRBJ2-3; 11 nucleotides align to TRBD2. The germline CDR1 and CDR2 sequences are MNHEY and SMNVEV (reference sequence). J was trimmed by 6 bases and V by 0 bases; bases with no gene match: 14. The CDR3 consists of 19 residues.

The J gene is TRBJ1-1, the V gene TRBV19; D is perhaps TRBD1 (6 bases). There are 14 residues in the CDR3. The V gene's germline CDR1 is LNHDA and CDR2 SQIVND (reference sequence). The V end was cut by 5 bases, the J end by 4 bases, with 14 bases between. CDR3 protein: CASSFTGTGTEAFF. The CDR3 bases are TGTGCCAGTAGTTTTACAGGGACGGGCACTGAAGCTTTCTTT.

CDR3 nucleotides: TGTGCCAGCAGCCGTGGCCCCATGAACACTGAAGCTTTCTTT. Encoded protein: CASSRGPMNTEAFF. V usage is TRBV7-9 and J usage is TRBJ1-1; no firm D call. The germline V gene has CDR1 SEHNR and CDR2 FQNEAQ (reference sequence). The CDR3 runs 14 residues. Trimming pared 5 bases from V and 0 bases from J, leaving 10 bases between.

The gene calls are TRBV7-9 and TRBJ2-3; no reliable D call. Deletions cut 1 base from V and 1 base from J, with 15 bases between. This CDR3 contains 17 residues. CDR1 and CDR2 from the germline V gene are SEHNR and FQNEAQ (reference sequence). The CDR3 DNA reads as TGTGCCAGCAGCTTAGTGGCTGGGCCCTCGCGCACAGATACGCAGTATTTT. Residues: CASSLVAGPSRTDTQYF.

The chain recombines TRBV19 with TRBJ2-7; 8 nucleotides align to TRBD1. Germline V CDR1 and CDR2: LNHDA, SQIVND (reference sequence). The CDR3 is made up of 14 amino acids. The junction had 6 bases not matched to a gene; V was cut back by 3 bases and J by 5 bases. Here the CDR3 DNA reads TGTGCCAGTAGTATCCAGGGGGCGCGTCACGAGCAGTACTTC. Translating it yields CASSIQGARHEQYF.

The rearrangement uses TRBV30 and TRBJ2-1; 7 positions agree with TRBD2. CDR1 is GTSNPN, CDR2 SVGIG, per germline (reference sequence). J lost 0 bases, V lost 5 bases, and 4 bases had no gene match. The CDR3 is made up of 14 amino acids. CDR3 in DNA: TGTGCCTGGCATAGCGGGTTCTCCTACAATGAGCAGTTCTTC. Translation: CAWHSGFSYNEQFF.

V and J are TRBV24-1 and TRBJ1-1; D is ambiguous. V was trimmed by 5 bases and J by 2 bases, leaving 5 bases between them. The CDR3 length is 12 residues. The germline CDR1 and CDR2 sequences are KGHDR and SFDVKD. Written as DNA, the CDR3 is TGTGCCACCAGTGCTAGAAACACTGAAGCTTTCTTT. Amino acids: CATSARNTEAFF.

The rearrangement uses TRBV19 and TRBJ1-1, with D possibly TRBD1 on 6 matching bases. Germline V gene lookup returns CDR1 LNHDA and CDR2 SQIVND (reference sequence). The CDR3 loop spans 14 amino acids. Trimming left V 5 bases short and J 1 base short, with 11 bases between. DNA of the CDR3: TGTGCCAGTAGTGCGGGGGCAAGGAACACTGAAGCTTTCTTT. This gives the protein CASSAGARNTEAFF.

The CDR3 region has the DNA TGTGCCGGAACCGTAGGGGTGAACACTGAAGCTTTCTTT. This sequence encodes CAGTVGVNTEAFF. The chain carries TRBV6-5 and TRBJ1-1; perhaps TRBD1 as D (5 bases). Trimming removed 11 bases from V and 0 bases from J, with 13 bases in between. The germline V gene encodes CDR1 MNHEY and CDR2 SVGAGI. The CDR3 covers 13 residues.

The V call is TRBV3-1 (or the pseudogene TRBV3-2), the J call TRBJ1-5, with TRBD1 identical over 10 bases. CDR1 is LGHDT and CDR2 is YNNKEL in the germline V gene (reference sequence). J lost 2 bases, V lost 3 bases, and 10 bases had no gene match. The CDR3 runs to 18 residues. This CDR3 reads CASSQEGQGSRGNQPQHF. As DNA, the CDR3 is TGTGCCAGCAGCCAGGAGGGACAGGGGTCGAGGGGCAATCAGCCCCAGCATTTT.

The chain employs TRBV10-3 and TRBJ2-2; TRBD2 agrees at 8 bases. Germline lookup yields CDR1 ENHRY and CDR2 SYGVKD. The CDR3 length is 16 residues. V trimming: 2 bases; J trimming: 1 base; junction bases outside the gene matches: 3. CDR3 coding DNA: TGTGCCATCAGTGAGATGGCGGGGGGGAACACCGGGGAGCTGTTTTTT. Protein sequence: CAISEMAGGNTGELFF.

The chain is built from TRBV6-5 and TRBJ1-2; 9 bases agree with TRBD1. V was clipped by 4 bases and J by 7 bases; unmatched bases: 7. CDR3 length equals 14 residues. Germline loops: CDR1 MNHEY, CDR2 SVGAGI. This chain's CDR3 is CASSFGTGSFGYTF. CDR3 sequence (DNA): TGTGCCAGCAGTTTCGGGACAGGGAGTTTTGGCTACACCTTC.

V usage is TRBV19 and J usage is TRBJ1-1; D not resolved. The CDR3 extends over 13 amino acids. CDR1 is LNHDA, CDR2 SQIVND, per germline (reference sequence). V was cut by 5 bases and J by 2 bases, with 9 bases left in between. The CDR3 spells CASSAQFNTEAFF. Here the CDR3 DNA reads TGTGCCAGTAGTGCCCAGTTCAACACTGAAGCTTTCTTT.

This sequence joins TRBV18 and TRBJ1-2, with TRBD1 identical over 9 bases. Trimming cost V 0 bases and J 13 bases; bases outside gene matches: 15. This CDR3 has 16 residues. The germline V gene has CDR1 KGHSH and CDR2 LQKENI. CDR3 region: CASSPPSRGQGSRGTF. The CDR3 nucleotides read TGTGCCAGCTCACCACCGAGCCGAGGACAGGGGAGTCGCGGCACCTTC.

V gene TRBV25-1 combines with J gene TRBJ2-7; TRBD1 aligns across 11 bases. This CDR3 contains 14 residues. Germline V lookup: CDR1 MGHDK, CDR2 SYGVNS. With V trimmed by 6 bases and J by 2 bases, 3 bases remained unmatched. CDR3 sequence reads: CASRRGQGAYEQYF. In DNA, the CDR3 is TGTGCCAGCAGGAGGGGACAGGGGGCCTACGAGCAGTACTTC.

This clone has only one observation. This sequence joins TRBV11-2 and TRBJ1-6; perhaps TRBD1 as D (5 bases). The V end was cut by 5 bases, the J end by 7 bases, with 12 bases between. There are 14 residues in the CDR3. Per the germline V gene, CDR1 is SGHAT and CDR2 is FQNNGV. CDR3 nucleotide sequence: TGTGCCAGCAGCCCTGGACACCTAAATTCACCCCTCCACTTT. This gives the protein CASSPGHLNSPLHF.